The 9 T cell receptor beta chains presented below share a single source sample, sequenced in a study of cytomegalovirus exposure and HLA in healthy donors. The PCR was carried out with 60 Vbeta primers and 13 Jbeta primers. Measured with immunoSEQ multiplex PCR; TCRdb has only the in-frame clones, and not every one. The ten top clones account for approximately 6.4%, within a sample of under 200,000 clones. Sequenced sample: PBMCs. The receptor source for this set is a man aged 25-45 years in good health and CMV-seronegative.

CDR3 sequence reads: CASSAGVHGYTF. CDR3 coding DNA: TGTGCCAGCAGCGCCGGGGTCCATGGCTACACCTTC. V is TRBV9 and J is TRBJ1-2; the D is unclear. The CDR3 loop spans 12 amino acids. Germline V CDR1 and CDR2: SGDLS, YYNGEE. Trimming cost V 3 bases and J 6 bases, with 9 bases left between them. Filled out from reference TRBV9 and TRBJ1-2, the complete variable domain reads DSGVTQTPKHLITATGQRVTLRCSPRSGDLSVYWYQQSLDQGLQFLIQYYNGEERAKGNILERFSAQQFPDLHSELNLSSLELGDSALYFCASSAGVHGYTFGSGTRLTVV.

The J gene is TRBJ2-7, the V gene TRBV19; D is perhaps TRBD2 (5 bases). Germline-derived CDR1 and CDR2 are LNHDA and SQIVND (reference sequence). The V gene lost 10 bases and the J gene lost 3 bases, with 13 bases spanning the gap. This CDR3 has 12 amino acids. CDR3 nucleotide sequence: TGTGCCACCTCGGACTGGGACTACGAGCAGTACTTC. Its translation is CATSDWDYEQYF.

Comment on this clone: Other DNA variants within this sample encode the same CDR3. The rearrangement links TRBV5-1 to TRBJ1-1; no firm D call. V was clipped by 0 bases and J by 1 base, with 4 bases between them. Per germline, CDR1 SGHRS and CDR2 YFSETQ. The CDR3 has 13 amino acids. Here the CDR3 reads CASSLEQNTEAFF. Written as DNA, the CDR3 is TGCGCCAGCAGCTTGGAGCAGAACACTGAAGCTTTCTTT.

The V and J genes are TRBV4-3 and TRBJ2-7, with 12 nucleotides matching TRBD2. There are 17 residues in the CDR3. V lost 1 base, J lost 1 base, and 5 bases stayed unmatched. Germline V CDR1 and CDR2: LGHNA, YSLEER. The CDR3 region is CASSQAPTSGGSYEQYF. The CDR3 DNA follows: TGCGCCAGCAGCCAAGCACCCACTAGCGGGGGGTCCTACGAGCAGTACTTC.

As DNA, the CDR3 is TGTGCCAGCAGCGTATCCCCTCCCCGTGATACGCAGTATTTT. Translation gives CASSVSPPRDTQYF. The chain uses TRBV9 and TRBJ2-3, with unresolved D. The length of the CDR3 is 14 residues. Germline V gene lookup returns CDR1 SGDLS and CDR2 YYNGEE. Trimming removed 1 base from V and 6 bases from J, with 12 bases in between.

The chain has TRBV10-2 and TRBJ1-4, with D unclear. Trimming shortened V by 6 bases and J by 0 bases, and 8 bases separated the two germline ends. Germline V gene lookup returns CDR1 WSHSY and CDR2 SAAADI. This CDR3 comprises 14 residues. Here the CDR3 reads CASRGDATNEKLFF. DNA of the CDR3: TGCGCCAGCAGGGGAGACGCAACTAATGAAAAACTGTTTTTT.

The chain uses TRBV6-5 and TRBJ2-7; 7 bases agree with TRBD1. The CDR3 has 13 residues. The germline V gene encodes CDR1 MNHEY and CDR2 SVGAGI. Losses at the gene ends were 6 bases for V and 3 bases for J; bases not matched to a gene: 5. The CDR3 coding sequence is TGTGCCAGCAGCTTATACAGGGGCTACGAGCAGTACTTC. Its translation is CASSLYRGYEQYF.

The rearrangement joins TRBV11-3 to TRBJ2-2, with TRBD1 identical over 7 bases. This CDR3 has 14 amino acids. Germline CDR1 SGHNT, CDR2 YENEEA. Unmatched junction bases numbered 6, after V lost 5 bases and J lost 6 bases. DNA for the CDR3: TGTGCCAGCAGCCAATTTCAGGGGGCCGGGGAGCTGTTTTTT. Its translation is CASSQFQGAGELFF.

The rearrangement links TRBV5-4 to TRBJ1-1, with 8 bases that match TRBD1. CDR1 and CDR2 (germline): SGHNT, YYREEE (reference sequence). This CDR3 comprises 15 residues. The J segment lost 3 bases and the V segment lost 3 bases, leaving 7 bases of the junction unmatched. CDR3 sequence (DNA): TGTGCCAGCAGCTCCGGACAGGGTGTGCACACTGAAGCTTTCTTT. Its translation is CASSSGQGVHTEAFF.